The 22 T cell receptor beta chains below were found in one sample sequenced in a study of blood T cell repertoires in COVID-19. The method was immunoSEQ multiplex PCR; TCRdb's version includes in-frame clones alone and lacks a portion of them. The data show fewer than 350,000 clones, with 85% seen just once and 1.5% to 2% held by the top ten. Material: PBMCs or T cells enriched from blood (not recorded which). The receptor set was obtained from a woman in her 30s who had been exposed to COVID-19.

V and J are TRBV27 and TRBJ2-7; 10 bases match TRBD2. This CDR3 is 16 amino acids long. The junction had 2 bases not matched to a gene; V was cut back by 0 bases and J by 0 bases. Germline V lookup: CDR1 MNHEY, CDR2 SMNVEV (reference sequence). The CDR3 here is CASSLSASGGSYEQYF. CDR3 DNA sequence: TGTGCCAGCAGTTTATCGGCTAGCGGGGGCTCCTACGAGCAGTACTTC.

In this sample, this clone turned up once. This chain joins TRBV7-9 and TRBJ1-4; 10 nucleotides agree with TRBD1. Unmatched junction bases numbered 7, after V lost 6 bases and J lost 6 bases. The CDR3 consists of 15 residues. From germline, CDR1 is SEHNR and CDR2 FQNEAQ (reference sequence). The CDR3 is CASSPTGGAYEKLFF. The CDR3 region has the DNA TGTGCCAGCAGTCCGACAGGGGGCGCGTATGAAAAACTGTTTTTT.

The chain has TRBV2 and TRBJ1-2; D gene ambiguous. CDR1 is SNHLY, CDR2 FYNNEI, per germline. Trimming shortened V by 0 bases and J by 0 bases, and 8 bases separated the two germline ends. The CDR3 runs 15 residues. CDR3: CASSEARVPNYGYTF. The CDR3 DNA reads TGTGCCAGCAGTGAAGCGCGGGTCCCTAACTATGGCTACACCTTC.

V usage is TRBV11-2 and J usage is TRBJ2-1; a possible D gene is TRBD1 (5 bases). CDR1 and CDR2 (germline): SGHAT, FQNNGV. The CDR3 length is 12 residues. V was trimmed by 1 base and J by 8 bases, leaving 6 bases between them. The CDR3 nucleotides are TGTGCCAGCAGCTTAGGCAGGGATGAGCAGTTCTTC. It yields the protein CASSLGRDEQFF.

This clone showed up just once. The chain couples TRBV7-9 to TRBJ1-2; 9 nucleotides agree with TRBD1. V shed 5 bases and J 1 base; nucleotides not matched to a gene: 11. Germline CDR1 reads SEHNR; CDR2 reads FQNEAQ (reference sequence). The length of the CDR3 is 17 residues. The CDR3 here is CASSGRTGVLGNYGYTF. The CDR3 DNA reads as TGTGCCAGCAGCGGACGGACAGGGGTTCTGGGTAACTATGGCTACACCTTC.

J is TRBJ2-1 and V is TRBV5-1; TRBD1 aligns across 8 bases. The junction had 2 bases not matched to a gene; V was cut back by 2 bases and J by 1 base. CDR3 length: 15 amino acids. Germline V gives CDR1 SGHRS, CDR2 YFSETQ. The CDR3 protein is CASSFTGGSYNEQFF. CDR3 bases: TGCGCCAGCAGCTTCACAGGGGGGTCCTACAATGAGCAGTTCTTC.

This rearrangement joins TRBV11-2 to TRBJ2-7; D is perhaps TRBD1 (6 bases). The germline CDR1 and CDR2 sequences are SGHAT and FQNNGV. V was pared by 6 bases and J by 0 bases, with 12 bases between. The CDR3 contains 14 residues. Here the CDR3 DNA reads TGTGCCAGCAGACAGGGATTTAGCTCCTACGAGCAGTACTTC. Translation gives CASRQGFSSYEQYF.

This chain uses TRBV3-1 (or the pseudogene TRBV3-2) with TRBJ2-2, with D possibly being TRBD1 (5 bases). The CDR3 is 15 residues long. Trimming took off 0 bases at V and 4 bases at J, with 9 bases between the two ends. CDR1 is LGHDT, CDR2 YNNKEL, per germline (reference sequence). The CDR3 DNA is TGTGCCAGCAGCCAAGACAGGGCGCGCACCGGGGAGCTGTTTTTT. Its translation: CASSQDRARTGELFF.

This chain connects TRBV5-4 to TRBJ2-3; 9 positions agree with TRBD2. The CDR3 loop spans 20 amino acids. Losses at the gene ends were 5 bases for V and 0 bases for J; bases not matched to a gene: 19. Germline CDR1 is SGHNT and CDR2 is YYREEE (reference sequence). CDR3 loop: CASSSETLAGFLSSTDTQYF. The DNA of the CDR3 is TGTGCCAGCAGTTCAGAGACTCTAGCGGGATTCCTGTCGAGCACAGATACGCAGTATTTT.

The chain carries TRBV5-4 and TRBJ2-2; TRBD1 is a possible D gene (6 bases). The CDR3 sequence is 18 residues long. The V gene lost 1 base and the J gene lost 4 bases, with 20 bases spanning the gap. Germline V gives CDR1 SGHNT, CDR2 YYREEE (reference sequence). CDR3 DNA: TGTGCCAGCAGCTTGAAAGGTCGAGGACAGTCTCCCACCGGGGAGCTGTTTTTT. The encoded protein is CASSLKGRGQSPTGELFF.

This clone appeared a few times. The rearrangement links TRBV7-2 to TRBJ1-2; 9 bases agree with TRBD1. V shed 5 bases and J 4 bases; nucleotides not matched to a gene: 8. Looked up from germline, CDR1 is SGHTA and CDR2 is FQGNSA. The CDR3 has 15 residues. CDR3 nucleotide sequence: TGTGCCAGCAGCCCCGGGACAGGGCCTGGCTATGGCTACACCTTC. Protein: CASSPGTGPGYGYTF.

The rearrangement uses TRBV12-3 or TRBV12-4 and TRBJ1-1; 7 bases map to TRBD1. J was trimmed by 6 bases and V by 3 bases; bases with no gene match: 4. There are 13 residues in the CDR3. Written as DNA, the CDR3 is TGTGCCAGCAGTTTTAATGGACAGGCTGAAGCTTTCTTT. It yields the protein CASSFNGQAEAFF.

The chain is built from TRBV7-9 and TRBJ2-2, with 7 bases matching TRBD1. Per germline, CDR1 SEHNR and CDR2 FQNEAQ (reference sequence). The length of the CDR3 is 14 residues. V lost 3 bases and J lost 7; bases outside the gene matches: 5. The CDR3: CASSFPTGVGELFF. CDR3 DNA sequence: TGTGCCAGCAGCTTTCCTACAGGGGTCGGGGAGCTGTTTTTT.

CDR3 sequence: CASSQTGFYNSPLHF. The CDR3 DNA reads as TGCGCCAGCAGCCAAACAGGGTTCTATAATTCACCCCTCCACTTT. V and J are TRBV4-1 and TRBJ1-6, with D tentatively TRBD1 (6 bases). Trimming pared 2 bases from V and 3 bases from J, leaving 8 bases between. This CDR3 region has 15 residues. Germline loops: CDR1 MGHRA, CDR2 YSYEKL.

This clone has only a few counts. This chain connects TRBV28 to TRBJ1-1, with 10 bases matching TRBD1. CDR3 size: 16 residues. Unmatched junction bases numbered 8, after V lost 6 bases and J lost 1 base. Germline V lookup: CDR1 MDHEN, CDR2 SYDVKM. The CDR3 DNA follows: TGTGCCAGCAGCTCCGGGACAGGGGTATCGAACACTGAAGCTTTCTTT. Encoded protein: CASSSGTGVSNTEAFF.

This clone was recorded a few times. J is TRBJ1-1 and V is TRBV13; 8 nucleotides align to TRBD1. V gave up 5 bases and J gave up 5 bases; unmatched junction bases: 7. Per germline, CDR1 PRHDT and CDR2 FYEKMQ (reference sequence). This CDR3 is 14 amino acids long. CDR3 nucleotides: TGTGCCAGCAGCACAACAGGGGGTGGAACTGAAGCTTTCTTT. Residues: CASSTTGGGTEAFF.

This chain uses TRBV30 with TRBJ1-1, with a possible D match to TRBD1 (6 bases). The germline CDR1 and CDR2 sequences are GTSNPN and SVGIG (reference sequence). This CDR3 is 19 amino acids long. V was cut by 0 bases and J by 0 bases, with 23 bases left in between. The CDR3 is CAWSVRYWRTDRMNTEAFF. CDR3 nucleotides: TGTGCCTGGAGTGTACGATATTGGCGAACGGACAGAATGAACACTGAAGCTTTCTTT.

This clone was detected once. The CDR3 region is CASSPGQGYGYTF. The CDR3 bases are TGTGCCAGCAGCCCGGGACAGGGGTATGGCTACACCTTC. The chain has TRBV9 and TRBJ1-2, with 10 bases fitting TRBD1. CDR3 length: 13 amino acids. Germline V lookup: CDR1 SGDLS, CDR2 YYNGEE. V lost 4 bases, J lost 5 bases, and 2 bases stayed unmatched.

The chain recombines TRBV10-3 with TRBJ1-5; TRBD1 matches at 10 bases. CDR1 and CDR2 (germline): ENHRY, SYGVKD. CDR3 size: 14 residues. The ends lost 6 bases at V and 3 bases at J; junction bases unmatched: 2. This CDR3 reads CAIRGTGDNQPQHF. CDR3 nucleotide sequence: TGTGCCATCAGGGGGACAGGGGACAATCAGCCCCAGCATTTT.

The CDR3 coding sequence is TGTGCCAGCAGCTTAGCACTAGCGTCAGGGAATGAGCAGTTCTTC. This encodes CASSLALASGNEQFF. The rearrangement joins TRBV7-2 to TRBJ2-1; 7 nucleotides match TRBD2. This CDR3 has 15 residues. CDR1 is SGHTA, CDR2 FQGNSA, per germline. Trimming took 0 bases from V and 7 from J; bases not matched to a gene: 6.

The chain uses TRBV6-5 and TRBJ2-7; D might be TRBD2 (5 bases). CDR1 MNHEY and CDR2 SVGAGI come from the germline V gene. CDR3 length equals 15 residues. Trimming took 4 bases from V and 2 from J, leaving 15 bases between them. CDR3 in DNA: TGTGCCAGCAGTTTCAATTTCCGGGATCCCTACGAGCAGTACTTC. It specifies CASSFNFRDPYEQYF.

The rearrangement joins TRBV7-3 to TRBJ1-1, with D hard to call. CDR3 length equals 15 residues. Germline CDR1 is SGHTA and CDR2 is FQGTGA. With 1 base removed from V and 3 bases from J, the gap between germline ends came to 12 bases. The CDR3, as DNA: TGTGCCAGCAGCTTAAGTCCGGGTTTTGACACTGAAGCTTTCTTT. This codes for CASSLSPGFDTEAFF.